These T cell receptor beta chains were read from a single sample in a study of graft-versus-host responses after intestinal transplantation. The protocol was immunoSEQ multiplex PCR, while the TCRdb copy is restricted to in-frame clones and leaves out a portion. The sample shows 13,000 to 15,000 clones, more than 30% of them seen only once. Sequenced material: alloreactive CD8+ T cells from a mixed lymphocyte reaction culture, taken before intestinal transplant. Every receptor here comes from a human patient who received an intestinal transplant. CDR3s include the opening cysteine and the closing phenylalanine or tryptophan. D genes are given only for firm matches. The size entry is marked missing in some rows and otherwise reads once, few, many or a size class.

>14|.|.|TRBV9|TRBJ1-3
TGTGCCAGCACCGGAGGGTACTCTGGAAACACCATATATTTT
CASTGGYSGNTIYF
>14|.|.|TRBV5-1|TRBJ2-4
TGCGCCAGCAGCTCGGGGTCCTATCTAAACATTCAGTACTTC
CASSSGSYLNIQYF
>13|TRBD1|few|TRBV29-1|TRBJ2-7
TGCAGCGTGCGATGGACAGGGCACTACGAGCAGTACTTC
CSVRWTGHYEQYF
>15|TRBD2|.|TRBV6-5|TRBJ2-7
TGTGCCAGCAGTTACTCGGGCGGGGGAGGTTACGAGCAGTACTTC
CASSYSGGGGYEQYF
>14|.|.|TRBV9|TRBJ2-7
TGTGCCAGCAGCCCGTCGGGACAAGCCTACGAGCAGTACTTC
CASSPSGQAYEQYF
>15|TRBD1|few|TRBV28|TRBJ2-7
TGTGCCAGCAGCATGGACAGGGGGATCTCCTACGAGCAGTACTTC
CASSMDRGISYEQYF
>16|.|.|TRBV9|TRBJ1-1
TGTGCCAGCAGCGTCAACCCTGACAGGCTGAACACTGAAGCTTTCTTT
CASSVNPDRLNTEAFF
>12|.|.|TRBV29-1|TRBJ2-7
TGCAGCGTTGGGCCGGGATCCTACGAGCAGTACTTC
CSVGPGSYEQYF
>14|.|.|TRBV4-3|TRBJ1-3
TGCGCCAGCAGCCAAGGGACAGCTGGAAACACCATATATTTT
CASSQGTAGNTIYF
>15|TRBD2|.|TRBV4-3|TRBJ2-7
TGCGCCAGCAGCCAAGAGCGGGGGGGGTCCTACGAGCAGTACTTC
CASSQERGGSYEQYF
>15|.|.|TRBV4-1|TRBJ2-7
TGCGCCAGCAGCCAAGTCCATGGACAGTCCTACGAGCAGTACTTC
CASSQVHGQSYEQYF
>13|.|.|TRBV19|TRBJ1-5
TGTGCCAGTAGTACATTTCAGGATCAGCCCCAGCATTTT
CASSTFQDQPQHF
>15|.|once|TRBV6-5|TRBJ1-1
TGTGCCAGCAGCTACTCGAAAGGGGTGAACACTGAAGCTTTCTTT
CASSYSKGVNTEAFF
>14|.|.|TRBV19|TRBJ2-3
TGTGCCAGTAGTAACAGGGCTAGCACAGATACGCAGTATTTT
CASSNRASTDTQYF
>15|TRBD2|few|TRBV5-1|TRBJ2-3
TGCGCCAGCAGCCAGACTAGCGGGAGTGCAGATACGCAGTATTTT
CASSQTSGSADTQYF
>15|TRBD1|.|TRBV7-2|TRBJ1-2
TGTGCCAGCAGCTTAGGTCCAGGGACAGGGAATGGCTACACCTTC
CASSLGPGTGNGYTF
>14|.|.|TRBV6-5|TRBJ2-5
TGTGCCAGCAGTTACTCGCAGGGTTGGGAGACCCAGTACTTC
CASSYSQGWETQYF
>15|TRBD1|.|TRBV6-1|TRBJ1-2
TGTGCCAGCAGCCCTACAGGGGATCCTATGTTCGGCTACACCTTC
CASSPTGDPMFGYTF
>14|.|.|TRBV4-1|TRBJ2-7
TGCGCCAGCAGCCAAGGGGACTCCCGGGGGGAGCAGTACTTC
CASSQGDSRGEQYF
>12|.|.|TRBV12-5|TRBJ1-1
TGTGCTAGTGGTTTGAAGGGGACTGAAGCTTTCTTT
CASGLKGTEAFF
>14|.|.|TRBV4-3|TRBJ2-7
TGCGCCAGCAGCCAACGGGAGCGATCCTACGAGCAGTACTTC
CASSQRERSYEQYF
>11|TRBD1|few|TRBV30|TRBJ2-7
TGTGCCACCCGGACAGGCTACGAGCAGTACTTC
CATRTGYEQYF
>16|TRBD2|.|TRBV4-1|TRBJ2-3
TGCGCCAGCAGCCAAGAGGGGCGGGGGGGCACAGATACGCAGTATTTT
CASSQEGRGGTDTQYF
>11|.|medium-sized|TRBV5-1|TRBJ1-2
TGCGCCAGCAGCTTGGGGGGCGGCTACACCTTC
CASSLGGGYTF
>18|TRBD2|.|TRBV5-1|TRBJ2-1
TGCGCCAGCAGCTACGGACTAGCGGGAGGGCCTCGAAACAATGAGCAGTTCTTC
CASSYGLAGGPRNNEQFF
>15|.|medium-sized|TRBV9|TRBJ1-1
TGTGCCAGCAGCGTATCAAATGGGGAGGGGACTGAAGCTTTCTTT
CASSVSNGEGTEAFF
>15|.|few|TRBV5-1|TRBJ2-2
TGCGCCAGCAGCTTCGGTTCTCTGAACACCGGGGAGCTGTTTTTT
CASSFGSLNTGELFF
>17|TRBD1|.|TRBV4-1|TRBJ2-4
TGCGCCAGCAGCCGAAGACAGGGGTTTGGGACTTTAAACATTCAGTACTTC
CASSRRQGFGTLNIQYF
>12|TRBD1|.|TRBV7-9|TRBJ1-1
TGTGCCACCTGGGACAGGGGACCAGAAGCTTTCTTT
CATWDRGPEAFF
>14|.|.|TRBV27|TRBJ2-1
TGTGCCAGCAGTTTCTTGGGAGACGGGAATGAGCAGTTCTTC
CASSFLGDGNEQFF
>18|TRBD2|.|TRBV30|TRBJ2-2
TGTGCCTGGGGAGGTTCGACTAGCGGGAGTGGAAACACCGGGGAGCTGTTTTTT
CAWGGSTSGSGNTGELFF
>15|TRBD1|medium-sized|TRBV4-1|TRBJ2-7
TGCGCCAGCAGCCCGGGGACAGGGGGCTCCTACGAGCAGTACTTC
CASSPGTGGSYEQYF
>15|.|.|TRBV27|TRBJ1-1
TGTGCCAGCAGTTTATCGTGGGGGGGGAGAACTGAAGCTTTCTTT
CASSLSWGGRTEAFF
>12|TRBD2|.|TRBV10-2|TRBJ2-1
TGCGCCAGCAGTGAGTCGACTAGCCTGCAGTTCTTC
CASSESTSLQFF
>14|.|.|TRBV11-2|TRBJ1-2
TGTGCCAGCAGCTCTTACAGGGTTAACTATGGCTACACCTTC
CASSSYRVNYGYTF
>14|TRBD2|medium-sized|TRBV6-5|TRBJ2-7
TGTGCCAGCAGTTACACTAGCGGGAGAGACGAGCAGTACTTC
CASSYTSGRDEQYF
>14|TRBD1|.|TRBV5-3|TRBJ2-7
TGTGCCAGCAGCAAGGGACAGGGTTACTACGAGCAGTACTTC
CASSKGQGYYEQYF
>13|.|.|TRBV30|TRBJ1-3
TGTGCCTGGGGTACCGGGGCTGGAAACACCATATATTTT
CAWGTGAGNTIYF
>14|TRBD1|.|TRBV27|TRBJ1-1
TGTGCCAGCGGCCTCGGGACAGGGGGCACTGAAGCTTTCTTT
CASGLGTGGTEAFF
>15|TRBD2|few|TRBV4-1|TRBJ2-3
TGCGCCAGCAGCCAAGTTACTAGCGGCCCATATACGCAGTATTTT
CASSQVTSGPYTQYF
>13|TRBD2|.|TRBV27|TRBJ2-5
TGTGCCAGCAGTCCCCGGACTAGTAAGACCCAGTACTTC
CASSPRTSKTQYF
>15|TRBD2|.|TRBV9|TRBJ2-1
TGTGCCAGCAGCGTAGCGGGAGGGACCTACAATGAGCAGTTCTTC
CASSVAGGTYNEQFF
>14|.|few|TRBV27|TRBJ2-2
TGTGCCAGCAGTTTCTACGAGAACACCGGGGAGCTGTTTTTT
CASSFYENTGELFF
>13|TRBD2|.|TRBV7-3|TRBJ2-3
TGTGCCAGCAGCTTAGCGGGAGGGCCTGAGCAGTATTTT
CASSLAGGPEQYF
>15|TRBD2|.|TRBV7-3|TRBJ2-1
TGTGCCAGCAGCCTAATAGCGGGAGCCCTCAATGAGCAGTTCTTC
CASSLIAGALNEQFF
>16|.|.|TRBV5-1|TRBJ2-3
TGTGCCAGCAGCTTGGTGGTTACAGAAAGCACAGATACGCAGTATTTT
CASSLVVTESTDTQYF
>13|TRBD2|few|TRBV7-8|TRBJ2-7
TGTGCCAGCAGCTTAACGGGAGGCTACGAGCAGTACTTC
CASSLTGGYEQYF
>14|TRBD2|.|TRBV19|TRBJ2-1
TGTGCCAGTAGTATAAGCGGGGGGTTAAATGAGCAGTTCTTC
CASSISGGLNEQFF
>18|.|.|TRBV4-1|TRBJ1-2
TGCGCCAGCAGCCACCTAGAGTGGGGGAGACAGGATGATTCGGGCTACACCTTC
CASSHLEWGRQDDSGYTF
>15|TRBD1|.|TRBV6-5|TRBJ1-1
TGTGCCAGCAGTTACCGGGACAGGGGGCTCACTGAAGCTTTCTTT
CASSYRDRGLTEAFF
>12|TRBD1|.|TRBV29-1|TRBJ1-5
TGCAGGGGGACAGGGGGCAATCAGCCCCAGCATTTT
CRGTGGNQPQHF
>15|TRBD1|.|TRBV14|TRBJ2-2
TGTGCCAGCAGCCAAGTGACAGGGGGCCACGGGGAGCTGTTTTTT
CASSQVTGGHGELFF